This TCR beta chain was observed in a study of cytomegalovirus exposure and HLA in healthy donors. Points from the study as a whole: Several of the most significant clusters appeared linked to common viral pathogens, based on a later analysis. Exclusion applied to some V segments, including TRBV6-2 and TRBV6-3, as they were indistinguishable. For most TCR beta V segments, an earlier analysis put the productive rate at about 90% or about 30% of the time.

V was clipped by 0 bases and J by 3 bases, with 6 bases between them. The CDR3 contains 13 residues. Germline lookup yields CDR1 SGHRS and CDR2 YFSETQ. PCR was performed using 60 Vbeta and 13 Jbeta primers. The assay was immunoSEQ multiplex PCR, and TCRdb's table has in-frame clones only and misses some. Of fewer than 150,000 clones in the sample, roughly 79% are singletons; the top ten hold approximately 2.8%. Remarks on this clone: Its target is not known.

The chain employs TRBV5-1 and TRBJ2-5; D not resolved. The TCR sequence derives from a male donor in good health and CMV-seronegative. The sequenced material came from PBMCs. DNA for the CDR3: TGCGCCAGCAGCTTGGGAACTGAAGAGACCCAGTACTTC. Translated, it gives CASSLGTEETQYF.